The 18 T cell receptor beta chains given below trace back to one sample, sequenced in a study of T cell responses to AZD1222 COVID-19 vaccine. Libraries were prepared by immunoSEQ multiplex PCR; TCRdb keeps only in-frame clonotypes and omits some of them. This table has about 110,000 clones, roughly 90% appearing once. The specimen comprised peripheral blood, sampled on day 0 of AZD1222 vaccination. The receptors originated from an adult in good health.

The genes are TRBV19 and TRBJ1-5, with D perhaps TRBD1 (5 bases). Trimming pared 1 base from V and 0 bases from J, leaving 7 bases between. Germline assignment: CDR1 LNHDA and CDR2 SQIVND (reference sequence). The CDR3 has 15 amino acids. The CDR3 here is CASSIGDSSNQPQHF. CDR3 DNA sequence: TGTGCCAGTAGTATAGGAGACAGTAGCAATCAGCCCCAGCATTTT. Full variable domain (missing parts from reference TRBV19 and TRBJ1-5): DGGITQSPKYLFRKEGQNVTLSCEQNLNHDAMYWYRQDPGQGLRLIYYSQIVNDFQKGDIAEGYSVSREKKESFPLTVTSAQKNPTAFYLCASSIGDSSNQPQHFGDGTRLSIL.

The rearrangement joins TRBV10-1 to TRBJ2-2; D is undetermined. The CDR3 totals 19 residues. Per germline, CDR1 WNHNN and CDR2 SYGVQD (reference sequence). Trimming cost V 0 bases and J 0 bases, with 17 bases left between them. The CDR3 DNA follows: TGCGCCAGCAGTGAGTCAGGCCTAGGCCTGACCTCGAACACCGGGGAGCTGTTTTTT. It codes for CASSESGLGLTSNTGELFF.

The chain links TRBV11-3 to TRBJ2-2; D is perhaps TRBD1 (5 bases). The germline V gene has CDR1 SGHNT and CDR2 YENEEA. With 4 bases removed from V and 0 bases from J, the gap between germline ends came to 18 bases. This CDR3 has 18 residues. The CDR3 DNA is TGTGCCAGCAGCTCAGGTCATGGGCAGGGTGCGAACACCGGGGAGCTGTTTTTT. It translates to CASSSGHGQGANTGELFF.

The CDR3 DNA follows: TGTGCCAGCAGCCAATTCCTAGCGGGAGGTGGAGAGACCCAGTACTTC. Translating it yields CASSQFLAGGGETQYF. The chain is built from TRBV3-1 (or the pseudogene TRBV3-2) and TRBJ2-5; 11 bases align to TRBD2. The V and J ends lost 2 bases and 4 bases, in that order; junction bases with no gene match: 6. The CDR3 covers 16 residues. Germline V lookup: CDR1 LGHDT, CDR2 YNNKEL (reference sequence).

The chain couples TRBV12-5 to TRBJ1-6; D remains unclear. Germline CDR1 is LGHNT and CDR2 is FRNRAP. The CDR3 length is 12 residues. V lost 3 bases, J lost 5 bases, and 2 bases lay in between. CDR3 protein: CASGLNNSPLHF. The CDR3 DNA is TGTGCTAGTGGTTTAAATAATTCACCCCTCCACTTT.

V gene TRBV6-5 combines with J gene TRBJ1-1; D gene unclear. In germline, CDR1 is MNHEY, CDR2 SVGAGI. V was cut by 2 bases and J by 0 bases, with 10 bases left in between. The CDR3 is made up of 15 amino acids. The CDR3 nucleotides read TGTGCCAGCAGTTACCAGGCAGCCATGAACACTGAAGCTTTCTTT. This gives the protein CASSYQAAMNTEAFF.

The CDR3 sequence: CASSEPGMNTEAFF. DNA of the CDR3: TGCGCCAGCAGTGAGCCAGGGATGAACACTGAAGCTTTCTTT. This chain links TRBV10-2 with TRBJ1-1; D possibly corresponds to TRBD1 (5 bases). Trimming pared 2 bases from V and 0 bases from J, leaving 7 bases between. The CDR3 sequence is 14 residues long. The germline V gene has CDR1 WSHSY and CDR2 SAAADI.

The CDR3 sequence is CASRRQYGNSPLHF. The CDR3 DNA reads as TGTGCCAGTAGAAGACAGTACGGCAATTCACCCCTCCACTTT. The genes are TRBV19 and TRBJ1-6; a weak D match, TRBD1 (5 bases). V dropped 6 bases and J dropped 7 bases, with 13 bases sitting between them. From germline, CDR1 is LNHDA and CDR2 SQIVND (reference sequence). The CDR3 runs to 14 residues.

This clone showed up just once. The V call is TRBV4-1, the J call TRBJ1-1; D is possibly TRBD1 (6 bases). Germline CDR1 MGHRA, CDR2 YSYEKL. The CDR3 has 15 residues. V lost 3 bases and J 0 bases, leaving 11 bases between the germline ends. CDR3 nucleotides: TGCGCCAGCAGCCACCGTACAGGGTTGAACACTGAAGCTTTCTTT. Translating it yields CASSHRTGLNTEAFF.

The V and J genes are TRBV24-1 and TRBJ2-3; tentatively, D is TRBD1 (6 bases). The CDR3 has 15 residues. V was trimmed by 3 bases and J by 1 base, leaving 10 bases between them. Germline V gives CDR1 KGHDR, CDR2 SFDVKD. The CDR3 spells CATSDRDTRTDTQYF. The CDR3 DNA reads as TGTGCCACCAGTGATAGGGACACTCGCACAGATACGCAGTATTTT.

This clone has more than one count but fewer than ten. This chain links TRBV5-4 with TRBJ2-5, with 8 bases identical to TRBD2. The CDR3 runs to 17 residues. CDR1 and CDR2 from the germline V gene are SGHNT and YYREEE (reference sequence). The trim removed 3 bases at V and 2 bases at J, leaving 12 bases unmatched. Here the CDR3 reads CASSSALAGGGQETQYF. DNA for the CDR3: TGTGCCAGCAGCTCGGCTCTGGCGGGAGGAGGACAAGAGACCCAGTACTTC.

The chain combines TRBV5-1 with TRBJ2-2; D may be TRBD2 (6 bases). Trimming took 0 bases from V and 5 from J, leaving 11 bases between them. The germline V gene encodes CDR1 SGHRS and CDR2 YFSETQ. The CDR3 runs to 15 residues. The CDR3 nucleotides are TGCGCCAGCAGCTTGGGAGGCGGGATAACCGGGGAGCTGTTTTTT. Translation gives CASSLGGGITGELFF.

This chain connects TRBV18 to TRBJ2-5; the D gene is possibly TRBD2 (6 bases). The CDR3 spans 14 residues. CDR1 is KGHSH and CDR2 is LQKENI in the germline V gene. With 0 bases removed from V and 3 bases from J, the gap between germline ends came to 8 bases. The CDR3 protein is CASSPPWREETQYF. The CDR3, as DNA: TGTGCCAGCTCACCACCGTGGAGGGAAGAGACCCAGTACTTC.

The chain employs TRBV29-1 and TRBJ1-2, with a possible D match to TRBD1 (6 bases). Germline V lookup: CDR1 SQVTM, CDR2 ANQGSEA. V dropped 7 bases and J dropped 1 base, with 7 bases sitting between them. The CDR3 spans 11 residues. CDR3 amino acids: CSGGHNYGYTF. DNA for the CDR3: TGCAGCGGGGGGCATAACTATGGCTACACCTTC.

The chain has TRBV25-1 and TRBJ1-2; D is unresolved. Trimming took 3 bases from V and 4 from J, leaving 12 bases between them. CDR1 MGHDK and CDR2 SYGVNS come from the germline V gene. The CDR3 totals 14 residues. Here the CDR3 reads CASSDSRGFYGYTF. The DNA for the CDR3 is TGTGCCAGCAGTGATTCTCGGGGTTTCTATGGCTACACCTTC.

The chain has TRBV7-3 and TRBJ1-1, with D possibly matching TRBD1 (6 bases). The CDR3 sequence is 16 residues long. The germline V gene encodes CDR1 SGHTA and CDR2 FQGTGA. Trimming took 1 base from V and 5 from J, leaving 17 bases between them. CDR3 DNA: TGTGCCAGCAGCTTAAACCGACCAGGGGTTGGGACTGAAGCTTTCTTT. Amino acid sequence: CASSLNRPGVGTEAFF.

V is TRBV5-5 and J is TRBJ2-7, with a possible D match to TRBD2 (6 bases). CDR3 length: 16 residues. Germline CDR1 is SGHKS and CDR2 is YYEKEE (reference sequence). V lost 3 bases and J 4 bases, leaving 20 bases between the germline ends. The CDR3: CASSWPTGGGRYEQYF. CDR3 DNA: TGTGCCAGCAGCTGGCCCACTGGGGGAGGACGATACGAGCAGTACTTC.

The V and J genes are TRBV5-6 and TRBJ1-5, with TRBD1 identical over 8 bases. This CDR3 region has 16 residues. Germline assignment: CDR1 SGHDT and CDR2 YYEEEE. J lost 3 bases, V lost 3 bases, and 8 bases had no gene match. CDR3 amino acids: CASSYRDRGANQPQHF. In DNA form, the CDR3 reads TGTGCCAGCAGCTACCGAGACAGGGGCGCCAATCAGCCCCAGCATTTT.